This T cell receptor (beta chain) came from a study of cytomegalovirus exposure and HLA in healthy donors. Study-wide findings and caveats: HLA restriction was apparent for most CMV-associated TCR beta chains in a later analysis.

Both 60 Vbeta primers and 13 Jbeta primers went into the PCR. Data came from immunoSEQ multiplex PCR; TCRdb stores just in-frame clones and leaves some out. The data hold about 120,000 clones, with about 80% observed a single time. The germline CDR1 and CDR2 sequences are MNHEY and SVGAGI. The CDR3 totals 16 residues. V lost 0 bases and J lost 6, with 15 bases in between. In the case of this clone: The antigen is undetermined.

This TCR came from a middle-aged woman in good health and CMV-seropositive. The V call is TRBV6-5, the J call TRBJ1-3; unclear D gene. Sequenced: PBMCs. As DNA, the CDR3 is TGTGCCAGCAGTTACTCGGCCGCCGGGTTGGCAAACACCATATATTTT. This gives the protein CASSYSAAGLANTIYF.